The subject of this entry is one TCR beta chain. What it binds is unknown. The CDR3 consists of 13 residues. Germline CDR1 reads ENHRY; CDR2 reads SYGVKD. J was trimmed by 2 bases and V by 11 bases; bases with no gene match: 6. The data derive from a study of early T cells in non-severe SARS-CoV-2 infection. Study observations and caveats: VDJdb matches were skewed toward anti-spike CD8 T cell responses.

The TCR library protocol attached unique molecular identifiers to the individual cDNA molecules. One entry per CDR3 protein, called by TCRdb with MiXCR from the 5' RACE reads. The sample lists around 58,000 distinct CDR3 sequences, about 7.7% occurring once. The V call is TRBV10-3, the J call TRBJ2-5; 9 bases are shared with TRBD1. Sequenced here: whole blood, sampled at baseline. The source of this sequence is an adult who was a healthcare worker with PCR-confirmed SARS-CoV-2 infection or an uninfected control (not recorded which). The CDR3 reads CAVTGQGQETQYF. Written as DNA, the CDR3 is TGTGCCGTCACAGGACAGGGGCAAGAGACCCAGTACTTC.